This is a list of T cell receptor beta chains from one sample in a study of spatial heterogeneity in lung cancer. One entry per CDR3 protein results from TCRdb running MiXCR on the 5' RACE reads. Of nearly 15,000 distinct CDR3 sequences in the sample, 6.5% to 8.5% are singletons; the top ten hold 33%. The specimen comprised PBMCs, sampled at surgery. The receptors here all came from a female donor with early-stage non-small cell lung cancer. Both conserved end residues are part of each CDR3. A D gene is named only where the DNA matches it firmly. Not every row has a clone size; where given, it reads once, few, many or a size class.

cdr3_nt	cdr3_aa	j_call	v_call	clone_size	d_call
TGCAGCGATGTGGGAAGCCTGAACACTGAAGCTTTCTTT	CSDVGSLNTEAFF	TRBJ1-1	TRBV29-1	medium-sized	NA
TGTGCCAGCAGCCAGGGACAGGGTCGGGAAAAACTGTTTTTT	CASSQGQGREKLFF	TRBJ1-4	TRBV7-2	many	TRBD1
TGTGCCAGCTCACCTGCGGGGACAGGGATTTCTGGGGCCAACGTCCTGACTTTC	CASSPAGTGISGANVLTF	TRBJ2-6	TRBV6-5	many	TRBD1
TGCAGTGCTCCTTACCAGGACTCGATCTACGAGCAGTACTTC	CSAPYQDSIYEQYF	TRBJ2-7	TRBV20-1	many	NA
TGTGCCAGCAGGCGGGACTCCCCGGGGGAGACCCAGTACTTC	CASRRDSPGETQYF	TRBJ2-5	TRBV2	many	NA
TGTGCCAGCAGCTCCTTCCAGGGGGCTTCTAGCACAGATACGCAGTATTTT	CASSSFQGASSTDTQYF	TRBJ2-3	TRBV5-6	many	TRBD1
TGTGCCAGCTCGCGGACAGGGGGCGAGAACACTGAAGCTTTCTTT	CASSRTGGENTEAFF	TRBJ1-1	TRBV18	many	TRBD1
TGTGCCAGCAGCCCCCGTGAGCAGACCTACGAGCAGTACTTC	CASSPREQTYEQYF	TRBJ2-7	TRBV7-8	many	NA
TGCAGTGCTAGTAGCGACTCTACGTCATCACCCCTCCACTTT	CSASSDSTSSPLHF	TRBJ1-6	TRBV20-1	many	NA
TGTGCCAGCAGTCCTGGGACTAGCGGGAACTACGAGCAGTACTTC	CASSPGTSGNYEQYF	TRBJ2-7	TRBV28	many	TRBD2
TGTGCCAGCAGTCCGGCTAAGGTGGGGAACACTGAAGCTTTCTTT	CASSPAKVGNTEAFF	TRBJ1-1	TRBV28	NA	NA
TGCGCCAGCAGCCAGGCACTTAACTCCTACGAGCAGTACTTC	CASSQALNSYEQYF	TRBJ2-7	TRBV4-3	NA	NA
TGTGCCAGCTGCAAAGACCGGAGACTCCCTAATGAAAAACTGTTTTTT	CASCKDRRLPNEKLFF	TRBJ1-4	TRBV2	many	NA
TGTGCCAGCAGCTTAGACAGGGGATACGATCAGCCCCAGCATTTT	CASSLDRGYDQPQHF	TRBJ1-5	TRBV7-2	many	TRBD1
TGTGCCAGCAGCCGAGGAGGACGGGATGCCGGGGAGCTGTTTTTT	CASSRGGRDAGELFF	TRBJ2-2	TRBV9	many	NA
TGCGCCAGCAGCTTCCGGCAGGACTCCTACGAGCAGTACTTC	CASSFRQDSYEQYF	TRBJ2-7	TRBV5-1	many	NA
TGTGCCAGCAGCCTAAGACAGGGAGGTGGGGATGAAGCTTTCTTT	CASSLRQGGGDEAFF	TRBJ1-1	TRBV13	medium-sized	TRBD1
TGTGCCAGCAGCTTAGCACCCAGAGAGACCCAGTACTTC	CASSLAPRETQYF	TRBJ2-5	TRBV7-6	NA	NA
TGCAGCGTTGAACATCTCCAAGAGACCCAGTACTTC	CSVEHLQETQYF	TRBJ2-5	TRBV29-1	many	NA
TGCAGTGCTTGGGAGCAGGCTGGGGCCAACGTCCTGACTTTC	CSAWEQAGANVLTF	TRBJ2-6	TRBV20-1	many	NA
TGCGCCAGCAGCTCGCCCTCACAGACTGAAGCTTTCTTT	CASSSPSQTEAFF	TRBJ1-1	TRBV5-1	once	NA
TGTGCCAGCACTACCGGGTTAGCGGGAACGGAGACCCAGTACTTC	CASTTGLAGTETQYF	TRBJ2-5	TRBV2	many	TRBD2
TGTGCCAGCAGCTCGCCACAGTGGTATGGCTACACCTTC	CASSSPQWYGYTF	TRBJ1-2	TRBV6-2/TRBV6-3	many	NA
TGTGCTAGTGGTTTGGACGATTCACCCCTCCACTTT	CASGLDDSPLHF	TRBJ1-6	TRBV12-5	few	NA
TGTGCCAGCAGTGATCTGGGACCCCTAAGCACAGATACGCAGTATTTT	CASSDLGPLSTDTQYF	TRBJ2-3	TRBV2	many	NA
TGTGCCTGGAGATCGGGGGGCGGGAGCACAGATACGCAGTATTTT	CAWRSGGGSTDTQYF	TRBJ2-3	TRBV30	many	NA